Shown below are 2 T cell receptor beta chains from a single sample sequenced in a study of memory CD4+ T cells and cytomegalovirus serostatus. Single viable CD3+CD4+CD8-CD45RO+ cells were sorted as the memory CD4+ T cells. The method was immunoSEQ multiplex PCR; TCRdb's version includes in-frame clones alone and lacks a portion of them. The sample consists of some 73,000 clones, 75% to 85% of them appearing once. Source material: memory CD4+ T cells from blood. Source of these receptors: an adult in good health and CMV-seropositive.

This sequence joins TRBV7-9 and TRBJ2-7, with TRBD1 matching 9 bases. The CDR3 is made up of 14 amino acids. V was pared by 6 bases and J by 5 bases, with 8 bases of the junction left unmatched. The germline CDR1 and CDR2 sequences are SEHNR and FQNEAQ (reference sequence). The CDR3 nucleotides are TGTGCCAGCAGAGTAGGGGACAGGGTCCACGAGCAGTACTTC. Amino acids: CASRVGDRVHEQYF.

The gene calls are TRBV11-2 and TRBJ1-2; D remains ambiguous. Per germline, CDR1 SGHAT and CDR2 FQNNGV. There are 16 residues in the CDR3. Trimming stripped 5 bases from V and 6 bases from J, with 22 bases between. CDR3 loop: CASSPLNFRARHGYTF. In DNA, the CDR3 is TGTGCCAGCAGCCCCTTGAACTTTCGGGCAAGACATGGCTACACCTTC.